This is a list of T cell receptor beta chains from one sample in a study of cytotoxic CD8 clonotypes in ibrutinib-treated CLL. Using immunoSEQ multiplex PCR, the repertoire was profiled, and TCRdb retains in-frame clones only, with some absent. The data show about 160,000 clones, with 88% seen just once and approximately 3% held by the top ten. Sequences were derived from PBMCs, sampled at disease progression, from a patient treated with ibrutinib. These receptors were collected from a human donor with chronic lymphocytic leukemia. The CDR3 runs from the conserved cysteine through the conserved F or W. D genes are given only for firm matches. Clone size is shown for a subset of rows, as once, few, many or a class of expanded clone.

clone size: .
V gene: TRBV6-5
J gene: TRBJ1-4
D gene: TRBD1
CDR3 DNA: TGTGCCAGCAGTTACTCGAACAGGGGTCATGAAAAACTGTTTTTT
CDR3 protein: CASSYSNRGHEKLFF

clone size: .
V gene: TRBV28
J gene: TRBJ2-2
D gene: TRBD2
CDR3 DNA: TGTGCCAGCAGTTCGTTGACTAGCGGGAGGGCCGGGGAGCTGTTTTTT
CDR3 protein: CASSSLTSGRAGELFF

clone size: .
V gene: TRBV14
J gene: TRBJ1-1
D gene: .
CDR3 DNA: TGTGCCAGCAGCCAAGACGGGGACCATCTACACTTT
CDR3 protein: CASSQDGDHLHF

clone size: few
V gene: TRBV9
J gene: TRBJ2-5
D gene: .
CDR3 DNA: TGTGCCAGCAGCCCAGAAAGGTACCAAGAGACCCAGTACTTC
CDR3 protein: CASSPERYQETQYF

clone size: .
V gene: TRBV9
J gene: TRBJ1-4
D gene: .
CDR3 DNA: TGTGCCAGCAGCGGAAGCAGACTAACGGATGAAAAACTGTTTTTT
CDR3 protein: CASSGSRLTDEKLFF

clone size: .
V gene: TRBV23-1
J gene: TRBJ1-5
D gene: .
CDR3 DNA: TGCGCCAGCAGTCCCGTGCGACAGGAACGCAATCAGCCCCAGCATTTT
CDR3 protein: CASSPVRQERNQPQHF

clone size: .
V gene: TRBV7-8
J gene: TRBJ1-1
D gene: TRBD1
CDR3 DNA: TGTGCCAGCAGCTACCGGGACAGGGTGAACACTGAAGCTTTCTTT
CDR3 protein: CASSYRDRVNTEAFF

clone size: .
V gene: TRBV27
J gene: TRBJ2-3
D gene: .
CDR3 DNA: TGTGCCAGCAGTTTTTCTCCCGGGGGCACAGATACGCAGTATTTT
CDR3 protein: CASSFSPGGTDTQYF

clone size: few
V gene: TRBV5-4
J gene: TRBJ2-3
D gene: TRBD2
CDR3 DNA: TGTGCCAGCAGTTATGGGGGACTAGCAATCACAGATACGCAGTATTTT
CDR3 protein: CASSYGGLAITDTQYF

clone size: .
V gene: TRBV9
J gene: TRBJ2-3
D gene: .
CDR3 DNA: TGTGCCAGCAGCGTAGGGCTAGCAAACCCTAGCACAGATACGCAGTATTTT
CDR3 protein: CASSVGLANPSTDTQYF

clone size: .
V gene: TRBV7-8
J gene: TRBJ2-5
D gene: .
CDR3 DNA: TGTGCCAGCACCCCCCCCCGGGGTACCACACAGCAAGAGACCCAGTACTTC
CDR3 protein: CASTPPRGTTQQETQYF

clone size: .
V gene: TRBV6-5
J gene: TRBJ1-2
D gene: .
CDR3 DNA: TGTGCCAGCAGTCTTAAGGGGACTCTCTATGGCTACACCTTC
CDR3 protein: CASSLKGTLYGYTF

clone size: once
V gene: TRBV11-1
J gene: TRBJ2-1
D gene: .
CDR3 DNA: TGTGCCAGCAGCTTACTGCGGGAACCCTACAATGAGCAGTTCTTC
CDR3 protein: CASSLLREPYNEQFF

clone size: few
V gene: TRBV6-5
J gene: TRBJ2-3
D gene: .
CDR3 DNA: TGTGCCAGCAGTTCTTTTCTAGATACGCAGTATTTT
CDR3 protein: CASSSFLDTQYF

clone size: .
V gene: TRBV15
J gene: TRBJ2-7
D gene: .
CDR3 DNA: TGTGCCACCAGCATCCAGCTTTCCCCCTACGAGCAGTACTTC
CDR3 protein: CATSIQLSPYEQYF

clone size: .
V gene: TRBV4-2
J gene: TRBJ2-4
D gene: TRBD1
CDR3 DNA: TGTGCCAGCAGCCAAGCATCGGACAGGGAAAACATTCAGTACTTC
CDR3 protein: CASSQASDRENIQYF

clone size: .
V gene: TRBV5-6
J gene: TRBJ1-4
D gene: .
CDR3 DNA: TGTGCCAGCAGCTTGGTGGCTGCAACTAATGAAAAACTGTTTTTT
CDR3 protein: CASSLVAATNEKLFF

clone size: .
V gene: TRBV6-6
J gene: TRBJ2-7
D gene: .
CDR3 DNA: TGTGCCAGCAGTTTTTTAGGGGCCTACGAGCAGTACTTC
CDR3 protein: CASSFLGAYEQYF

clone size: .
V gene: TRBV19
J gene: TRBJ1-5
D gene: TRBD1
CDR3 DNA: TGTGCCAGCGATGTGGGGGACAGGGGGCCAGGCCAGCCCCAGCATTTT
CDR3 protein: CASDVGDRGPGQPQHF

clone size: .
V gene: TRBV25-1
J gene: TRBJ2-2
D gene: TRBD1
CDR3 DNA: TGTGCCAGGGCGAGGGACAGGGGGACCGGGGAGCTGTTTTTT
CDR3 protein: CARARDRGTGELFF

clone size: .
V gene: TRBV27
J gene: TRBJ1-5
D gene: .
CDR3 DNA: TGTGCCAGCAGTTTAGGAGGGAGCGGTCAGCCCCAGCATTTT
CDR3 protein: CASSLGGSGQPQHF

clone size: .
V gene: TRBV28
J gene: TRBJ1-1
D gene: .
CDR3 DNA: TGTGCCAGCAGGGATATAACTGAAGCTTTCTTT
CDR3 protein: CASRDITEAFF

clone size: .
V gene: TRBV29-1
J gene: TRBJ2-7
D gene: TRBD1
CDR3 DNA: TGCAGCGTCCTCGACCCAGTTCCGGGACAGAGATACGAGCAGTACTTC
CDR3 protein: CSVLDPVPGQRYEQYF

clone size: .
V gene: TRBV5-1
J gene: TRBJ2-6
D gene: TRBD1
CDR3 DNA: TGCGCCAGCAGTCTGGAGGGACAGGGGGCAGCTGGGGCCAACGTCCTGACTTTC
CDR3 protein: CASSLEGQGAAGANVLTF

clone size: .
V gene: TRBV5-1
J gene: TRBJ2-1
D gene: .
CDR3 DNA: TGCGCCAGCAGCCTGGACAGCCCGAGCTCCTACAATGAGCAGTTCTTC
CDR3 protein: CASSLDSPSSYNEQFF

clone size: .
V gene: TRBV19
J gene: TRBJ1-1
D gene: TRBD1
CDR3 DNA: TGTGCCACGATAACGGGAGGAGGGGGCCCAAGGACTGAAGCTTTCTTT
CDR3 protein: CATITGGGGPRTEAFF

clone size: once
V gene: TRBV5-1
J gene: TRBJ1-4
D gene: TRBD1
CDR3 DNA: TGCGCCAGCAGCTCAGGGACAGGGGGACGTGAAAAACTGTTTTTT
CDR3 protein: CASSSGTGGREKLFF

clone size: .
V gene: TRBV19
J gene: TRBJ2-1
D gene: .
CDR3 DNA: TGTGCCAGTAGTATTCAGGGATATGAGCAGTTCTTC
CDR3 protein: CASSIQGYEQFF

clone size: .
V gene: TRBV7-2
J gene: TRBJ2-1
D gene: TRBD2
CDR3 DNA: TGTGCCAGCAGCTTCGGGACTACCATCTACAATGAGCAGTTCTTC
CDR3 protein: CASSFGTTIYNEQFF

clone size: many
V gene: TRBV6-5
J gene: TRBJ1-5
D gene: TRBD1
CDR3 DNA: TGTGCCAGCAGTCGAGGACAGGCCGGCAATCAGCCCCAGCATTTT
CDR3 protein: CASSRGQAGNQPQHF

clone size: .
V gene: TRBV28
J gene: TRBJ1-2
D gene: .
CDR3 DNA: TGTGCCAGCAGGGCGGGGGGGAGCAGCTATGGCTACACCTTC
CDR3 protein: CASRAGGSSYGYTF

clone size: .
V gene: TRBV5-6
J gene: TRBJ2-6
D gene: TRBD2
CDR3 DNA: TGTGCCAGCAGCTTTACTAGCGCGGCCTCTGGGGCCAACGTCCTGACTTTC
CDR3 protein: CASSFTSAASGANVLTF

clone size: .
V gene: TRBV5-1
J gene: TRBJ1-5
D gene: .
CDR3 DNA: TGCGCCAGCAGATGGACCGCTGATCAGCCCCAGCATTTT
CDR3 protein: CASRWTADQPQHF

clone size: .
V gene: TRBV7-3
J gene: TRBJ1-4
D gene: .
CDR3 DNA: TGTGCCAGCAGCTTCGGAGGGGGGTATGGTGAAAAACTGTTTTTT
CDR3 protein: CASSFGGGYGEKLFF

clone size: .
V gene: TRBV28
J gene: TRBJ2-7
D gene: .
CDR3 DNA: TGTGCCAGCAGCCCCAACCCCTACGAGCAGTACTTC
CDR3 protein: CASSPNPYEQYF

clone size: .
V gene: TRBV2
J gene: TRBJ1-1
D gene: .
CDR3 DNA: TGTGCCAGCCACCAGACGCGAGCGGGCACTGAAGCTTTCTTT
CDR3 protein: CASHQTRAGTEAFF

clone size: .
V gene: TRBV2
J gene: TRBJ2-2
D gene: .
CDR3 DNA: TGTGCCAGCAGGGGGGGAGAATTGAGCGGGGAGCTGTTTTTT
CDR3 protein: CASRGGELSGELFF

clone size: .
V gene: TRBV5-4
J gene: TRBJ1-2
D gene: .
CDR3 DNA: TGTGCCAGCAGCCTCTCAAAGATCCAGGGAGGCCCTGATGGCTACACCTTC
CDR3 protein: CASSLSKIQGGPDGYTF

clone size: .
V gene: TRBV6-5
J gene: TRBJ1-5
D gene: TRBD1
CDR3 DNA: TGTGCCAGCAGCCCGACAGGGTTTAATCAGCCCCAGCATTTT
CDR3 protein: CASSPTGFNQPQHF

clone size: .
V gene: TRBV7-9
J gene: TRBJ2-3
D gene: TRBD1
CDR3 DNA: TGTGCCAGCAGCTTAGCGGCGGGACAGGGGACCACAGATACGCAGTATTTT
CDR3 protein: CASSLAAGQGTTDTQYF

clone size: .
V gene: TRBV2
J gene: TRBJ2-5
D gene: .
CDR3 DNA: TGTGCCAGCAGTACCGCGGTGGGAAAGAGGCAAGAGACCCAGTACTTC
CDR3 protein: CASSTAVGKRQETQYF

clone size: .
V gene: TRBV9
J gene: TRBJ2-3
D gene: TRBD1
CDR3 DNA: TGTGCCAGCAGCCAGGACAGGGCCACAGATACGCAGTATTTT
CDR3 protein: CASSQDRATDTQYF

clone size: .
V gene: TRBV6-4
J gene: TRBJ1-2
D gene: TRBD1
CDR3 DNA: TGTGCCAGCAGTGAGAATCCAGGGGGCGCGTATGGCTACACCTTC
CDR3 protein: CASSENPGGAYGYTF

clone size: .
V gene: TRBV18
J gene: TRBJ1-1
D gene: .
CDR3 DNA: TGTGCCAGCTCACCCCTGGCAATGAACACTGAAGCTTTCTTT
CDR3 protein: CASSPLAMNTEAFF

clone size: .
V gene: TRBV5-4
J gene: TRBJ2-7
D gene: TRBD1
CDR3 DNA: TGTGCCAGCCGCGGGACAGGGGTATCTCACGAGCAGTACTTC
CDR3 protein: CASRGTGVSHEQYF

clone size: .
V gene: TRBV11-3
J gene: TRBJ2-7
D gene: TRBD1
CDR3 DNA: TGTGCCAGCAGCGGGAGGGACAGGGGAAAGTACTTC
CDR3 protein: CASSGRDRGKYF

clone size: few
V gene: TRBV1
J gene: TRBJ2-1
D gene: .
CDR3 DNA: TGCACCAGCAGCCAAGCGTATGAGCAGTTCTTC
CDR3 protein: CTSSQAYEQFF

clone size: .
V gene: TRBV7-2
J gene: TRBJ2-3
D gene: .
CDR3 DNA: TGTGCCAGCAGGCCGGAGGGCTTTGGCACAGATACGCAGTATTTT
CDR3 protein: CASRPEGFGTDTQYF

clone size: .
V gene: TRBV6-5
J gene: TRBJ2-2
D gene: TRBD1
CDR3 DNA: TGTGCCAGCAGTTATAGGGGGCTTACCGGGGAGCTGTTTTTT
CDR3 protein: CASSYRGLTGELFF

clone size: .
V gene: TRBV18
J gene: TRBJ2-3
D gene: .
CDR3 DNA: TGTGCCAGCTCGCCTCGCACAGATACGCAGTATTTT
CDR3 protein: CASSPRTDTQYF

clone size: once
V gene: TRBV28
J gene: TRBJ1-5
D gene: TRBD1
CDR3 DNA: TGTGCCAGCAGTATCGGGACAGGGGCCGGCAATCAGCCCCAGCATTTT
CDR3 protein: CASSIGTGAGNQPQHF

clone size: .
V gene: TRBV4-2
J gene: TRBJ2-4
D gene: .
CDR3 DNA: TGTGCCAGCAGCCAAGAAAAGGGGACTTGGAACATTCAGTACTTC
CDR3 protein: CASSQEKGTWNIQYF

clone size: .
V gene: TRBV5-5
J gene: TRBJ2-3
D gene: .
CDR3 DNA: TGTGCCAGCAGCCGTCTAGCGTTGACAGATACGCAGTATTTT
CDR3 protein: CASSRLALTDTQYF